A single sample is the source of the 26 T cell receptor beta chains below, sequenced in a study of control samples from healthy donors and cancer patients (dated by TCRdb to about 2020). Libraries came from the immunoSEQ multiplex PCR assay. TCRdb re-hosts the immuneACCESS table, in-frame sequences only. Its copies lack some clones; in the studies checked, an unresolved V gene accounts for under half of them, and the cause for the rest is not known. The sample table contains some 120,000 clones; only one count was recorded for around 87% of them. Around 1.1% of the sample is taken by the ten largest. What was sequenced was PBMCs. These receptors all come from a woman in her 50s with colorectal cancer.

The gene calls are TRBV7-3 and TRBJ2-2; perhaps TRBD1 as D (6 bases). Germline V gene sequence: CDR1 SGHTA, CDR2 FQGTGA. V lost 5 bases, J lost 8 bases, and 12 bases lay in between. The CDR3 extends over 13 amino acids. The CDR3 region has the DNA TGTGCCAGCAGCCAAAGCAGGGGAGGGGAGCTGTTTTTT. Its translation: CASSQSRGGELFF.

This clone has just a few counts. J is TRBJ2-2 and V is TRBV27, with D hard to call. Germline values: CDR1 MNHEY, CDR2 SMNVEV (reference sequence). The CDR3 covers 12 residues. Trimming shortened V by 7 bases and J by 3 bases, and 6 bases separated the two germline ends. The CDR3 nucleotides are TGTGCCAGCACGACGGACACCGGGGAGCTGTTTTTT. It translates to CASTTDTGELFF.

The rearrangement joins TRBV6-5 to TRBJ2-7; maybe TRBD1 (5 bases). V shed 10 bases and J shed 6 bases, with 19 bases lying between them. This CDR3 is built from 13 residues. Germline values: CDR1 MNHEY, CDR2 SVGAGI. Here the CDR3 DNA reads TGTGCCACGCGGTTAGGACAAGTGGGCGAGCAGTACTTC. As protein: CATRLGQVGEQYF.

CDR3 residues: CASSVLDSGNTIYF. As DNA, the CDR3 is TGTGCCAGCAGCGTTCTGGACTCTGGAAACACCATATATTTT. This chain links TRBV9 with TRBJ1-3; the D is unclear. This CDR3 has 14 amino acids. CDR1 and CDR2 (germline): SGDLS, YYNGEE. The germline V and J ends were trimmed by 2 bases and 0 bases, with 6 bases remaining between them.

This clone has only one observation. The chain links TRBV6-2 or TRBV6-3 to TRBJ2-3; no clear D. This CDR3 has 12 residues. Germline CDR1 is MNHEY and CDR2 is SVGEGT. With 4 bases removed from V and 4 bases from J, the gap between germline ends came to 6 bases. The chain's CDR3 is CASSSSSDTQYF. DNA for the CDR3: TGTGCCAGCAGTTCCTCCTCAGATACGCAGTATTTT.

The rearrangement links TRBV2 to TRBJ1-1, with unresolved D. Trimming stripped 9 bases from V and 8 bases from J, with 19 bases between. Germline loops: CDR1 SNHLY, CDR2 FYNNEI. The CDR3 runs 13 residues. The CDR3 sequence is CASPQGLRVEAFF. The CDR3 coding sequence is TGTGCCAGTCCACAAGGACTCCGCGTGGAAGCTTTCTTT. Together with reference TRBV2 and TRBJ1-1, the CDR3 gives the full variable domain: EPEVTQTPSHQVTQMGQEVILRCVPISNHLYFYWYRQILGQKVEFLVSFYNNEISEKSEIFDDQFSVERPDGSNFTLKIRSTKLEDSAMYFCASPQGLRVEAFFGQGTRLTVV.

This chain uses TRBV28 with TRBJ2-1; a possible D gene is TRBD2 (5 bases). Per the germline V gene, CDR1 is MDHEN and CDR2 is SYDVKM. Trimming cost V 3 bases and J 2 bases, with 20 bases left between them. The CDR3 runs 18 residues. CDR3 sequence (DNA): TGTGCCAGCAGTTTCTACCGGTCTAGCCTAGGGCCCTACAATGAGCAGTTCTTC. This gives the protein CASSFYRSSLGPYNEQFF.

This clone was counted many times. J is TRBJ1-1 and V is TRBV30; 7 positions match TRBD1. V dropped 3 bases and J dropped 0; count of bases not matched to a gene: 1. Germline V lookup: CDR1 GTSNPN, CDR2 SVGIG (reference sequence). This CDR3 has 13 amino acids. CDR3 region: CAWRQGMNTEAFF. CDR3 nucleotide sequence: TGTGCCTGGAGACAGGGGATGAACACTGAAGCTTTCTTT.

The CDR3 reads CASRRTGRGNQYF. CDR3 nucleotides: TGTGCCAGCAGAAGGACCGGGAGGGGGAACCAGTACTTC. The chain employs TRBV6-5 and TRBJ2-5; 8 positions agree with TRBD2. This CDR3 is 13 amino acids long. Germline V lookup: CDR1 MNHEY, CDR2 SVGAGI. Germline trimming cut 6 bases from V and 10 bases from J; bases unmatched to any gene: 10.

This chain joins TRBV29-1 and TRBJ2-7; D may be TRBD2 (5 bases). Germline CDR1 is SQVTM and CDR2 is ANQGSEA. This CDR3 has 11 residues. The V end lost 6 bases, the J end lost 7 bases, and 13 bases lay between the germline ends. This CDR3 reads CSVADGGEQYF. The CDR3 DNA reads TGCAGCGTAGCCGACGGAGGAGAGCAGTACTTC.

The gene calls are TRBV19 and TRBJ2-1; no firm D call. Germline CDR1 LNHDA, CDR2 SQIVND (reference sequence). The germline V and J ends were trimmed by 6 bases and 3 bases, with 12 bases remaining between them. CDR3 size: 14 residues. This CDR3 reads CASRITGNYNEQFF. CDR3 DNA: TGTGCCAGTAGAATTACCGGAAACTACAATGAGCAGTTCTTC.

The chain is built from TRBV19 and TRBJ1-6; weak D call: TRBD1 (6 bases). V was trimmed by 7 bases and J by 6 bases, leaving 16 bases between them. Germline V gene data show CDR1 as LNHDA and CDR2 as SQIVND (reference sequence). CDR3 length: 15 residues. Written as DNA, the CDR3 is TGTGCCAGTACTCAAGGGGGGATAGGTAATTCACCCCTCCACTTT. Its translation is CASTQGGIGNSPLHF.

As for this clone: The same CDR3 is also encoded by other DNA sequences in this sample. The chain links TRBV19 to TRBJ1-2; 9 bases fit TRBD1. The germline V gene has CDR1 LNHDA and CDR2 SQIVND (reference sequence). J was trimmed by 2 bases and V by 8 bases; bases with no gene match: 6. There are 14 residues in the CDR3. CDR3 residues: CASSRTGANYGYTF. The CDR3 bases are TGTGCCAGTTCCCGGACAGGGGCCAACTATGGCTACACCTTC. Drawing the rest from reference TRBV19 and TRBJ1-2, the complete variable domain is DGGITQSPKYLFRKEGQNVTLSCEQNLNHDAMYWYRQDPGQGLRLIYYSQIVNDFQKGDIAEGYSVSREKKESFPLTVTSAQKNPTAFYLCASSRTGANYGYTFGSGTRLTVV.

The chain combines TRBV28 with TRBJ2-7; D is unclear. V lost 8 bases and J lost 3, with 14 bases in between. The CDR3 has 13 amino acids. The germline CDR1 and CDR2 sequences are MDHEN and SYDVKM. CDR3: CASRGQDIYEQYF. The CDR3 coding sequence is TGTGCCAGCCGCGGTCAGGATATCTACGAGCAGTACTTC.

There are a few counts of this clone. V usage is TRBV29-1 and J usage is TRBJ2-2, with a possible D match to TRBD1 (6 bases). The germline CDR1 and CDR2 sequences are SQVTM and ANQGSEA. This CDR3 has 13 amino acids. V lost 6 bases and J lost 8, with 16 bases in between. CDR3 residues: CSVLVQGAGELFF. The DNA for the CDR3 is TGCAGCGTGCTAGTACAGGGCGCGGGGGAGCTGTTTTTT.

The V and J genes are TRBV25-1 and TRBJ1-1; D gene unclear. This CDR3 has 16 residues. The germline gives CDR1 MGHDK, CDR2 SYGVNS. Trimming took off 1 base at V and 1 base at J, with 13 bases between the two ends. CDR3 sequence: CASSESFGRGNTEAFF. CDR3 in DNA: TGTGCCAGCAGTGAATCATTTGGTCGCGGGAACACTGAAGCTTTCTTT.

This clone was observed a single time. V and J are TRBV7-2 and TRBJ2-2; 13 nucleotides agree with TRBD2. The V segment lost 4 bases and the J segment 6 bases; nucleotides outside the gene matches: 2. Germline lookup yields CDR1 SGHTA and CDR2 FQGNSA. This CDR3 has 15 amino acids. In DNA, the CDR3 is TGTGCCAGCAGCTGGACTAGCGGGAGCGCCGGGGAGCTGTTTTTT. Amino acid sequence: CASSWTSGSAGELFF.

The V call is TRBV7-8, the J call TRBJ1-5, with D possibly being TRBD1 (6 bases). This CDR3 has 14 residues. Germline CDR1 SGHVS, CDR2 FQNEAQ. The germline V and J ends were trimmed by 5 bases and 1 base, with 9 bases remaining between them. CDR3 DNA sequence: TGTGCCAGCAGCGTACAGGGCAGCAATCAGCCCCAGCATTTT. Its translation is CASSVQGSNQPQHF.

CDR3 in amino acids: CASSSQLAGVNEQYF. The DNA for the CDR3 is TGTGCCAGCAGCTCCCAACTAGCGGGAGTGAACGAGCAGTACTTC. The rearrangement joins TRBV7-2 to TRBJ2-7, with TRBD2 matching 11 bases. V lost 4 bases to trimming and J lost 5 bases; unmatched junction nucleotides: 7. Germline CDR1 is SGHTA and CDR2 is FQGNSA. The CDR3 contains 15 residues.

In its sample, this clone was seen a few times. The chain recombines TRBV5-8 with TRBJ2-5; no firm D call. Germline-derived CDR1 and CDR2 are SGHTS and YDEGEE. The length of the CDR3 is 14 residues. Trimming shortened V by 4 bases and J by 0 bases, and 10 bases separated the two germline ends. The CDR3 DNA is TGTGCCAGCAGCCCACCAGCGTACCAAGAGACCCAGTACTTC. Protein product: CASSPPAYQETQYF.

The CDR3 spells CASLDLNGELFF. The CDR3 region has the DNA TGTGCCAGTCTCGATCTGAATGGGGAGCTGTTTTTT. The genes are TRBV7-9 and TRBJ2-2; D ambiguous. Germline CDR1 reads SEHNR; CDR2 reads FQNEAQ (reference sequence). The CDR3 contains 12 residues. The V and J ends lost 9 bases and 8 bases respectively, with 13 bases between them.

This rearrangement joins TRBV11-2 to TRBJ1-1; D is ambiguous. Germline V gene data show CDR1 as SGHAT and CDR2 as FQNNGV. Trimming removed 5 bases from V and 2 bases from J, with 9 bases in between. The length of the CDR3 is 13 residues. The DNA of the CDR3 is TGTGCCAGCAGCCCCGTCCGAAACACTGAAGCTTTCTTT. As protein: CASSPVRNTEAFF.

The chain is built from TRBV10-3 and TRBJ1-1; the D gene is possibly TRBD1 (5 bases). CDR3 length equals 15 residues. Per germline, CDR1 ENHRY and CDR2 SYGVKD. Trimming stripped 3 bases from V and 9 bases from J, with 20 bases between. The CDR3 DNA sequence: TGTGCCATCAGTGAAGCGACAGCAACCTTATATCAAGCTTTCTTT. The encoded protein is CAISEATATLYQAFF.

The CDR3 nucleotides are TGTGCCAGCAGCTTAAATCGCCGGGACAGGAATGGCTACACCTTC. It encodes CASSLNRRDRNGYTF. The J gene is TRBJ1-2, the V gene TRBV7-3; TRBD1 matches 8 bases. Germline V gives CDR1 SGHTA, CDR2 FQGTGA. V was pared by 1 base and J by 6 bases, with 7 bases of the junction left unmatched. The CDR3 totals 15 residues.

This clone was counted once. Here the CDR3 DNA reads TGTGCCAGCAGCTTAACGGGGTTTTTCGGCGGGCTTAGCACCGGGGAGCTGTTTTTT. This sequence encodes CASSLTGFFGGLSTGELFF. V gene TRBV7-3 combines with J gene TRBJ2-2; the D gene is possibly TRBD2 (5 bases). The CDR3 has 19 residues. The V gene's germline CDR1 is SGHTA and CDR2 FQGTGA. V was shortened by 0 bases and J by 4 bases, with 21 bases between the two germline ends.

The chain combines TRBV7-3 with TRBJ2-1; 14 bases match TRBD2. Germline loops: CDR1 SGHTA, CDR2 FQGTGA. There are 16 residues in the CDR3. With 5 bases clipped from V and 9 bases from J, the junction kept 9 bases outside the gene matches. The CDR3 is CASSPGLAGVGSEQFF. Written as DNA, the CDR3 is TGTGCCAGCAGCCCGGGACTAGCGGGAGTAGGTAGTGAGCAGTTCTTC.